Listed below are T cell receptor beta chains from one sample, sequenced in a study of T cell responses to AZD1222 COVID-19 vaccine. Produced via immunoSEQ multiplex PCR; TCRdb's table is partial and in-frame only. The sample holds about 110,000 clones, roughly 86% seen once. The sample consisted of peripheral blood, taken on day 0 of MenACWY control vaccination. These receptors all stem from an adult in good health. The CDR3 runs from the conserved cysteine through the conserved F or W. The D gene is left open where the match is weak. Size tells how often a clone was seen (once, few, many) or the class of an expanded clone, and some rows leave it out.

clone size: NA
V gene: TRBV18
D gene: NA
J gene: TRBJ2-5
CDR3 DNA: TGTGCCAGCTCGGCTAATGCGGGGACGGACCAAGAGACCCAGTACTTC
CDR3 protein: CASSANAGTDQETQYF

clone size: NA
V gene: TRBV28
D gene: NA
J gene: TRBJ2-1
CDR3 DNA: TGTGCCAGCAGTTGGCTGGATGCCTACAATGAGCAGTTCTTC
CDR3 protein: CASSWLDAYNEQFF

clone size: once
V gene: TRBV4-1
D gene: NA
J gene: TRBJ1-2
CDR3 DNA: TGCGCCAGCAGCCAATACCCCACGGGGCGGCAAGGCTACACCTTC
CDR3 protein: CASSQYPTGRQGYTF

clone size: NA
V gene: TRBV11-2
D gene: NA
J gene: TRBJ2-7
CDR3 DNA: TGTGCCAGCAGCTTAGACAGGGGCCCCTACGAGCAGTACTTC
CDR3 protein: CASSLDRGPYEQYF

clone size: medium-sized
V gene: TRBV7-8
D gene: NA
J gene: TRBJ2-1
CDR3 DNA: TGTGCCAGCAGCCGGTCAGGGTTGCACTATCACAATGAGCAGTTCTTC
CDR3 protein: CASSRSGLHYHNEQFF

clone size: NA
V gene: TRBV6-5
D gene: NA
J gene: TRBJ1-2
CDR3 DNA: TGTGCCAGCAGTTACTCGGGAAACTATGGCTACACCTTC
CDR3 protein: CASSYSGNYGYTF

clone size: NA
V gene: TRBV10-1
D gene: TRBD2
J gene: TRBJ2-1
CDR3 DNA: TGCGCCAGCAGTGAGTCGGCCACTAGCGGGGGTGGGAATGAGCAGTTCTTC
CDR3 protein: CASSESATSGGGNEQFF

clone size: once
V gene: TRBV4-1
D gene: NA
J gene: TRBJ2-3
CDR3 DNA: TGCGCCAGCAGCCAAGAAGGGGGGAGAAGCACAGATACGCAGTATTTT
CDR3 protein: CASSQEGGRSTDTQYF

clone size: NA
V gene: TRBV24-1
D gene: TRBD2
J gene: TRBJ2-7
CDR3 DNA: TGTGCCACCAGTGATACTAGCGGGGGCCGGGGCGAGCAGTACTTC
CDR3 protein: CATSDTSGGRGEQYF

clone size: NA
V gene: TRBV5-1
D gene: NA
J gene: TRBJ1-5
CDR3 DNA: TGCGCCAGCAGCACCGACAGAAATCAGCCCCAGCATTTT
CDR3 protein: CASSTDRNQPQHF

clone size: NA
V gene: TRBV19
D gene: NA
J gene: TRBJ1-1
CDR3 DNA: TGTGCCAGTAGTATAGATCCTGAAACAACGCTGAACACTGAAGCTTTCTTT
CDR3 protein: CASSIDPETTLNTEAFF

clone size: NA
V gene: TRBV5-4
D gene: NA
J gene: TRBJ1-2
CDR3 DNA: TGTGCCAGCAGCTTATTTGGGGAAACCCTTAACTATGGCTACACCTTC
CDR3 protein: CASSLFGETLNYGYTF

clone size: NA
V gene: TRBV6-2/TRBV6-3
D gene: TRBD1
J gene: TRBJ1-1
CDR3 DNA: TGTGCCAGCAGGTACAGGGGAATGAACACTGAAGCTTTCTTT
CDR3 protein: CASRYRGMNTEAFF

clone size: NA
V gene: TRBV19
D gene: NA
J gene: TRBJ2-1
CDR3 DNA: TGTGCCAGTAGCCTTAGCGGCTCCTACAATGAGCAGTTCTTC
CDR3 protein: CASSLSGSYNEQFF

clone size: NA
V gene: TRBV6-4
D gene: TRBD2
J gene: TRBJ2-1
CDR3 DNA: TGTGCCAGCAGTGTAAGCGGTGGGGGGGGTGAGCAGTTCTTC
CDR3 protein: CASSVSGGGGEQFF

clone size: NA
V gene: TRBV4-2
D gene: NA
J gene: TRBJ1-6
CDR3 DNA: TGTGCCAGCAGCCAAGATTCTCGGGGCAAGACAACCCTCCACTTT
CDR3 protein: CASSQDSRGKTTLHF